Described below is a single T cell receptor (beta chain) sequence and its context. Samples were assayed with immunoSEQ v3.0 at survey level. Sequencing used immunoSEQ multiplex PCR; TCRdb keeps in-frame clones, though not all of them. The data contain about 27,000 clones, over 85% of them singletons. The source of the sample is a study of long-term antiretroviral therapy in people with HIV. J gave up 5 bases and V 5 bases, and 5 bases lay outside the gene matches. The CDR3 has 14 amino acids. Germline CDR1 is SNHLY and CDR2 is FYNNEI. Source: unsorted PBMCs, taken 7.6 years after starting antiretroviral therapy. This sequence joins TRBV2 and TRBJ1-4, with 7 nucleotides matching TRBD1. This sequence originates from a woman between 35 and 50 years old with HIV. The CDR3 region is CASSSGQKNEKLFF. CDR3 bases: TGTGCCAGCAGTTCGGGACAGAAAAATGAAAAACTGTTTTTT.